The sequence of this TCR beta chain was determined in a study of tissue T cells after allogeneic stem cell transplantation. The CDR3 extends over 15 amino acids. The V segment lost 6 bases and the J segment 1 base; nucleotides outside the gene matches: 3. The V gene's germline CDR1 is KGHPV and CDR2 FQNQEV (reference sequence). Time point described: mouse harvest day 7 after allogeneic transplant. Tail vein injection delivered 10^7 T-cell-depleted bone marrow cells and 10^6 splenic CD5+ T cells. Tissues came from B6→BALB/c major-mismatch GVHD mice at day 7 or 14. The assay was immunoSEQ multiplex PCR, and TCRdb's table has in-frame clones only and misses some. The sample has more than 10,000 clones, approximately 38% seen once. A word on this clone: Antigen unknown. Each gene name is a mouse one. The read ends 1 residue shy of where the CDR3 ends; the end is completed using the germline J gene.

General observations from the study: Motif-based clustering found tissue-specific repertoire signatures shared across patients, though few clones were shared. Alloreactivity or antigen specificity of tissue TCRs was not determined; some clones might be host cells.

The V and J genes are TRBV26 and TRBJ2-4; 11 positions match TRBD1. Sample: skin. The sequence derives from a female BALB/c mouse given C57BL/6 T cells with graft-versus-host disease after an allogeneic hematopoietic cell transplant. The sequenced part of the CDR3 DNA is TGTGCCAGCAGCCGGGACAGGGGGGGTCAAAACACCTTGTAC. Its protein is CASSRDRGGQNTLY. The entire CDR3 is CASSRDRGGQNTLYF. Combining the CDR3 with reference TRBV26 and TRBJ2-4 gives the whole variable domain NSKVIQTPRYLVKGQGQKAKMRCIPEKGHPVVFWYQQNKNNEFKFLINFQNQEVLQQIDMTEKRFSAECPSNSPCSLEIQSSEAGDSALYLCASSRDRGGQNTLYFGAGTRLSVL.